This T cell receptor beta chain came from a study of vaccination and CD4 T cells after COVID-19. Note on this clonotype: Its antigen remains unidentified.

Cultured CD4+ T cell DNA underwent sequencing with the Oncomine TCR Beta short-read assay. TCRdb analysed the PCR reads with MiXCR anew, one entry per CDR3 protein. The table has fewer than 20,000 distinct CDR3 sequences, approximately 49% seen once. Stated treatment: roughly 10-day PBMC culture with coronavirus spike peptide pools or control peptides (ViraFEST assay). V lost 8 bases and J 4 bases, leaving 9 bases between the germline ends. The CDR3 runs to 12 residues. The V gene's germline CDR1 is MNHEY and CDR2 SMNVEV (reference sequence). The J gene is TRBJ1-5, the V gene TRBV27, with D maybe TRBD1 (5 bases). This receptor was taken from a human donor who had recovered from COVID-19. Specimen: CD4+ T cells from blood, cultured in vitro. CDR3 protein: CASWGPNQPQHF. DNA for the CDR3: TGTGCCAGCTGGGGCCCGAATCAGCCCCAGCATTTT.